This is a list of T cell receptor beta chains from one sample in a study of blood T cell repertoires in COVID-19. Sequenced by immunoSEQ multiplex PCR; TCRdb stores in-frame clones only, minus some. The sample lists more than 95,000 clones; 65% to 85% were seen once. The sequencing sample was made of peripheral blood. The receptors derive from a man aged 30 to 39 with COVID-19, enrolled during active disease. Each CDR3 is given with its conserved first and last residue. D genes are given only for firm matches. The listing skips clone size in some rows; elsewhere it reads once, few, many or a size class.

v_call: TRBV9
d_call: TRBD2
j_call: TRBJ2-3
clone_size: -
cdr3_aa: CASSVGVSGGVGDTQYF
cdr3_nt: TGTGCCAGCAGCGTAGGGGTTAGCGGGGGGGTTGGAGATACGCAGTATTTT

v_call: TRBV30
d_call: -
j_call: TRBJ2-7
clone_size: -
cdr3_aa: CAWNPWGEGGYEQYF
cdr3_nt: TGTGCCTGGAACCCTTGGGGTGAGGGTGGGTACGAGCAGTACTTC

v_call: TRBV6-5
d_call: -
j_call: TRBJ2-5
clone_size: -
cdr3_aa: CASTGGARKTQYF
cdr3_nt: TGTGCCAGCACTGGGGGGGCTAGAAAGACCCAGTACTTC

v_call: TRBV6-2/TRBV6-3
d_call: TRBD2
j_call: TRBJ2-1
clone_size: -
cdr3_aa: CASSYPGLEPNEQFF
cdr3_nt: TGTGCCAGCAGTTACCCAGGACTAGAACCCAATGAGCAGTTCTTC

v_call: TRBV6-2/TRBV6-3
d_call: TRBD1
j_call: TRBJ1-6
clone_size: once
cdr3_aa: CASSWGQDYNSPLHF
cdr3_nt: TGTGCCAGCAGTTGGGGACAGGACTATAATTCACCCCTCCACTTT

v_call: TRBV19
d_call: TRBD1
j_call: TRBJ1-5
clone_size: -
cdr3_aa: CASMPGQGYQPQHF
cdr3_nt: TGTGCCAGTATGCCGGGACAGGGGTATCAGCCCCAGCATTTT

v_call: TRBV27
d_call: -
j_call: TRBJ2-1
clone_size: -
cdr3_aa: CASSASLAWSEQFF
cdr3_nt: TGTGCCAGCAGTGCTTCACTAGCCTGGAGTGAGCAGTTCTTC

v_call: TRBV5-1
d_call: TRBD2
j_call: TRBJ2-5
clone_size: -
cdr3_aa: CASSALAGRQETQYF
cdr3_nt: TGCGCCAGCAGCGCCCTAGCGGGCCGTCAAGAGACCCAGTACTTC

v_call: TRBV5-1
d_call: TRBD1
j_call: TRBJ1-1
clone_size: -
cdr3_aa: CASSQTGILMNTEAFF
cdr3_nt: TGCGCCAGCAGCCAGACAGGGATTCTCATGAACACTGAAGCTTTCTTT

v_call: TRBV7-2
d_call: TRBD1
j_call: TRBJ1-2
clone_size: -
cdr3_aa: CASSSHKGARYGYTF
cdr3_nt: TGTGCCAGCAGCTCCCATAAGGGGGCTAGGTATGGCTACACCTTC

v_call: TRBV12-3/TRBV12-4
d_call: -
j_call: TRBJ1-1
clone_size: -
cdr3_aa: CASSFTPRTEAFF
cdr3_nt: TGTGCCAGCAGTTTTACCCCGAGGACTGAAGCTTTCTTT

v_call: TRBV30
d_call: -
j_call: TRBJ1-5
clone_size: -
cdr3_aa: CAWSVGRDLQHF
cdr3_nt: TGTGCCTGGAGTGTTGGGAGGGACCTCCAGCATTTT

v_call: TRBV28
d_call: TRBD1
j_call: TRBJ1-5
clone_size: -
cdr3_aa: CASSSTGQLNQPQHF
cdr3_nt: TGTGCCAGCAGTTCCACGGGACAGCTCAATCAGCCCCAGCATTTT

v_call: TRBV9
d_call: -
j_call: TRBJ1-1
clone_size: once
cdr3_aa: CASSGQTGIDTEAFF
cdr3_nt: TGTGCCAGCAGCGGCCAAACAGGGATCGACACTGAAGCTTTCTTT

v_call: TRBV7-9
d_call: -
j_call: TRBJ1-2
clone_size: -
cdr3_aa: CASSLAVPEPWIGYTF
cdr3_nt: TGTGCCAGCAGCTTAGCGGTCCCGGAGCCTTGGATTGGCTACACCTTC

v_call: TRBV6-4
d_call: -
j_call: TRBJ2-2
clone_size: medium-sized
cdr3_aa: CASSDSSTGELFF
cdr3_nt: TGTGCCAGCAGTGACTCTAGCACCGGGGAGCTGTTTTTT

v_call: TRBV7-8
d_call: TRBD1
j_call: TRBJ2-2
clone_size: -
cdr3_aa: CASSLLSDRGGELFF
cdr3_nt: TGTGCCAGCAGCTTATTATCTGACAGGGGTGGGGAGCTGTTTTTT

v_call: TRBV1
d_call: -
j_call: TRBJ2-2
clone_size: -
cdr3_aa: CTSRGLAGTGELFF
cdr3_nt: TGCACCAGCAGAGGACTAGCGGGCACCGGGGAGCTGTTTTTT

v_call: TRBV28
d_call: TRBD1
j_call: TRBJ1-5
clone_size: -
cdr3_aa: CASSPLGQGEQPQHF
cdr3_nt: TGTGCCAGCAGTCCCCTTGGACAGGGGGAACAGCCCCAGCATTTT

v_call: TRBV6-2/TRBV6-3
d_call: TRBD2
j_call: TRBJ2-3
clone_size: -
cdr3_aa: CASGSIAGLTDTQYF
cdr3_nt: TGTGCCAGCGGTTCTATAGCGGGGCTCACAGATACGCAGTATTTT